This TCR beta chain was sequenced for a study of CD8+CD57+ T cells in acquired aplastic anemia. Germline CDR1 is ENHRY and CDR2 is SYGVKD. CDR3 size: 15 residues. V shed 6 bases and J shed 4 bases, with 19 bases lying between them. Selection for sequencing was limited to patients who had shown CD8+CD57+ cell expansion by flow cytometry. The template for TCR beta VDJ and CDR3 sequence profiling was genomic DNA. MiXCR, applied by TCRdb to the reads, yields one record per CDR3 protein. Of 150,000 to 200,000 distinct CDR3 sequences detected, around half appear once; the ten largest clones hold 3.2%. The V gene is TRBV10-3, the J gene TRBJ2-7; D is uncertain. Sequenced material: sorted CD4+, CD8+, or CD8+CD57+ T cells (not recorded which) from PBMCs. This TCR came from a human donor with aplastic anemia. CDR3 DNA: TGTGCCATCAGCTTCGCTAAGTTGAGTGGTTACGAGCAGTACTTC. Amino acid sequence: CAISFAKLSGYEQYF.